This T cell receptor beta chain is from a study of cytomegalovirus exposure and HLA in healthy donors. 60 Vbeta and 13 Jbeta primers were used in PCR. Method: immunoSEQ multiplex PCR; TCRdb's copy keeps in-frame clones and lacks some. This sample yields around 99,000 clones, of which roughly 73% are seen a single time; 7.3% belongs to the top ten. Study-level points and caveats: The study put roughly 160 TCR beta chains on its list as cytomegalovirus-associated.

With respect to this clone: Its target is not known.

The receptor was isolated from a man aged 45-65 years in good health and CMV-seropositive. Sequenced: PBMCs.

The CDR3 DNA reads as TGTGCCAGCTCACCGGGACAGGGAAGGGAAACTAATGAAAAACTGTTTTTT. Translation gives CASSPGQGRETNEKLFF. The gene calls are TRBV18 and TRBJ1-4; 9 positions agree with TRBD1. The germline gives CDR1 KGHSH, CDR2 LQKENI. The CDR3 totals 17 residues. V lost 3 bases and J lost 1; bases outside the gene matches: 6.